The 24 T cell receptor beta chains reported below all come from one sample, sequenced in a study of T cell clones after liver transplantation. The data were produced by immunoSEQ multiplex PCR, yet TCRdb's version contains in-frame clones alone and is incomplete. Of roughly 62,000 clones listed, around 70% are singletons. The sequencing used CD4+ T cells from blood, collected at the approximately 16-month timepoint. These receptors were collected from a human patient who received a liver transplant. Some T cells may trace back to the graft donor.

The chain recombines TRBV5-6 with TRBJ2-1; TRBD1 is a possible D gene (6 bases). CDR1 and CDR2 (germline): SGHDT, YYEEEE. The CDR3 has 14 residues. V lost 0 bases and J 7 bases, leaving 11 bases between the germline ends. CDR3: CASSLGQGRNEQFF. CDR3 bases: TGTGCCAGCAGCTTGGGCCAGGGGCGGAATGAGCAGTTCTTC.

This chain joins TRBV5-1 and TRBJ1-3; TRBD1 might be the D (6 bases). Trimming removed 4 bases at V and 2 bases at J, with 13 bases between. The CDR3 runs to 15 residues. Germline lookup yields CDR1 SGHRS and CDR2 YFSETQ. The CDR3 sequence is CASSPGAQTGNTIYF. As DNA, the CDR3 is TGCGCCAGCAGCCCGGGGGCGCAGACTGGAAACACCATATATTTT.

This clone was detected only a few times. The V call is TRBV28, the J call TRBJ1-1; 7 bases agree with TRBD1. This CDR3 comprises 14 residues. Losses at the gene ends were 7 bases for V and 1 base for J; bases not matched to a gene: 6. Germline loops: CDR1 MDHEN, CDR2 SYDVKM. The CDR3 reads CASTKGQSNTEAFF. The CDR3 DNA follows: TGTGCCAGCACAAAGGGACAGTCGAACACTGAAGCTTTCTTT.

The V gene is TRBV2, the J gene TRBJ1-2; 9 nucleotides align to TRBD1. This CDR3 is built from 13 residues. In germline, CDR1 is SNHLY, CDR2 FYNNEI. The trim removed 7 bases at V and 6 bases at J, leaving 6 bases unmatched. The CDR3 nucleotides read TGTGCCAGCACCGGTAGACAGGGGGATGGCTACACCTTC. Translated: CASTGRQGDGYTF.

This chain links TRBV28 with TRBJ1-4; a weak D match, TRBD1 (6 bases). The V and J ends lost 8 bases and 12 bases respectively, with 19 bases between them. This CDR3 has 13 amino acids. Per germline, CDR1 MDHEN and CDR2 SYDVKM. CDR3 amino acids: CASQLQGVVQLFF. In DNA form, the CDR3 reads TGTGCCAGCCAATTACAGGGAGTGGTGCAACTGTTTTTT.

The rearrangement uses TRBV29-1 and TRBJ2-3; a weak D match, TRBD1 (6 bases). CDR3 length: 12 amino acids. Germline V gene sequence: CDR1 SQVTM, CDR2 ANQGSEA. V was trimmed by 7 bases and J by 4 bases, leaving 12 bases between them. CDR3 DNA: TGCAGCGGGAATCAGGGGTCAGATACGCAGTATTTT. The encoded protein is CSGNQGSDTQYF.

V is TRBV10-3 and J is TRBJ2-3; TRBD2 matches at 7 bases. CDR1 and CDR2 (germline): ENHRY, SYGVKD. This CDR3 region has 15 residues. The J segment lost 4 bases and the V segment lost 3 bases, leaving 7 bases of the junction unmatched. The CDR3 DNA is TGTGCCATCAGTGATCTGACGGGAGGCCCAGATACGCAGTATTTT. This codes for CAISDLTGGPDTQYF.

This clone came up a few times. V usage is TRBV11-2 and J usage is TRBJ1-3, with no clear D. The germline CDR1 and CDR2 sequences are SGHAT and FQNNGV. With 10 bases removed from V and 0 bases from J, the gap between germline ends came to 7 bases. This CDR3 comprises 12 residues. The CDR3 coding sequence is TGTGCCACAGCATTCTCTGGAAACACCATATATTTT. As protein: CATAFSGNTIYF.

CDR3 residues: CASSLVPDYEQYF. The DNA of the CDR3 is TGCGCCAGCAGCTTGGTGCCTGACTACGAGCAGTACTTC. The rearrangement links TRBV5-1 to TRBJ2-7; no definite D call. The V and J ends lost 0 bases and 3 bases respectively, with 7 bases between them. Germline V gene data show CDR1 as SGHRS and CDR2 as YFSETQ. This CDR3 has 13 amino acids.

The rearrangement joins TRBV6-5 to TRBJ2-7; possibly TRBD1 or TRBD2 for D (5 bases each). CDR1 is MNHEY, CDR2 SVGAGI, per germline. Deletions cut 0 bases from V and 7 bases from J, with 10 bases between. This CDR3 is built from 13 residues. CDR3 loop: CASSYSGVEEQYV. Written as DNA, the CDR3 is TGTGCCAGCAGTTACTCGGGGGTGGAGGAGCAGTACGTC.

V and J are TRBV4-2 and TRBJ2-6; 10 bases fit TRBD1. With V trimmed by 1 base and J by 4 bases, 4 bases remained unmatched. Germline lookup yields CDR1 LGHNA and CDR2 YNFKEQ. The CDR3 is made up of 17 amino acids. In DNA, the CDR3 is TGTGCCAGCAGCCAAGCGGGACAGGGGACCGGGGCCAACGTCCTGACTTTC. Protein: CASSQAGQGTGANVLTF.

V and J are TRBV11-3 and TRBJ2-1; 9 positions match TRBD1. In germline, CDR1 is SGHNT, CDR2 YENEEA. Trimming took 5 bases from V and 0 from J; bases not matched to a gene: 5. This CDR3 spans 16 amino acids. CDR3 amino acids: CASSPRQGDSYNEQFF. The CDR3 DNA reads as TGTGCCAGCAGCCCTCGACAGGGGGACTCCTACAATGAGCAGTTCTTC. The whole variable domain, filled in from reference TRBV11-3 and TRBJ2-1, reads EAGVVQSPRYKIIEKKQPVAFWCNPISGHNTLYWYLQNLGQGPELLIRYENEEAVDDSQLPKDRFSAERLKGVDSTLKIQPAELGDSAVYLCASSPRQGDSYNEQFFGPGTRLTVL.

The rearrangement uses TRBV2 and TRBJ1-1, with 12 bases lining up with TRBD1. The CDR3 runs 15 residues. V dropped 6 bases and J dropped 6; count of bases not matched to a gene: 8. The V gene's germline CDR1 is SNHLY and CDR2 FYNNEI. CDR3 sequence: CASRRDRGRVAEAFF. In nucleotides, the CDR3 is TGTGCCAGCAGACGGGACAGGGGGCGGGTTGCTGAAGCTTTCTTT.

V gene TRBV28 combines with J gene TRBJ2-3, with TRBD1 as a possible D gene (6 bases). The germline V gene encodes CDR1 MDHEN and CDR2 SYDVKM. The V gene lost 8 bases and the J gene lost 0 bases, with 9 bases spanning the gap. The CDR3 has 13 residues. The CDR3 loop reads CASGGSSTDTQYF. As DNA, the CDR3 is TGTGCCAGCGGGGGCTCCAGCACAGATACGCAGTATTTT.

This rearrangement joins TRBV5-5 to TRBJ2-7, with D perhaps assigned TRBD1 or TRBD2 (5 bases each). Germline CDR1 is SGHKS and CDR2 is YYEKEE (reference sequence). This CDR3 has 14 amino acids. Trimming took 0 bases from V and 0 from J, leaving 7 bases between them. The chain's CDR3 is CASSLAGTSYEQYF. As DNA, the CDR3 is TGTGCCAGCAGCTTGGCGGGGACCTCCTACGAGCAGTACTTC.

This clone was observed a single time. The chain has TRBV7-2 and TRBJ2-5; 9 bases line up with TRBD2. The junction had 9 bases not matched to a gene; V was cut back by 5 bases and J by 5 bases. This CDR3 contains 15 residues. Per the germline V gene, CDR1 is SGHTA and CDR2 is FQGNSA. CDR3: CASSASRTSEETQYF. CDR3 nucleotide sequence: TGTGCCAGCAGCGCTAGCCGGACTAGCGAGGAGACCCAGTACTTC.

A single count supports this clone. The CDR3 bases are TGTGCCAGTAGTCGGGACAGGGTTCAGCCCCAGCATTTT. As protein: CASSRDRVQPQHF. The chain uses TRBV19 and TRBJ1-5, with TRBD1 matching over 9 bases. The germline V gene encodes CDR1 LNHDA and CDR2 SQIVND (reference sequence). The CDR3 is made up of 13 amino acids. Losses at the gene ends were 5 bases for V and 6 bases for J; bases not matched to a gene: 2.

The V and J genes are TRBV6-5 and TRBJ2-3, with a possible D match to TRBD1 (5 bases). The CDR3 contains 12 residues. Germline loops: CDR1 MNHEY, CDR2 SVGAGI. The V end lost 6 bases, the J end lost 3 bases, and 7 bases lay between the germline ends. CDR3 DNA sequence: TGTGCCAGCAGAAGGGGAACAGATACGCAGTATTTT. As protein: CASRRGTDTQYF.

The gene calls are TRBV29-1 and TRBJ2-1, with D possibly being TRBD2 (8 bases). The CDR3 length is 14 residues. Germline V lookup: CDR1 SQVTM, CDR2 ANQGSEA. V was clipped by 6 bases and J by 10 bases, with 22 bases between them. The CDR3 DNA reads as TGCAGCGTGGAGACAGGGTCGGGGGGGGAAGAGCAGTTCTTC. It translates to CSVETGSGGEEQFF.

V and J are TRBV27 and TRBJ2-5; D unresolved. V was clipped by 3 bases and J by 1 base, with 9 bases between them. The CDR3 contains 14 residues. CDR1 and CDR2 from the germline V gene are MNHEY and SMNVEV (reference sequence). The CDR3 sequence: CASSFGASQETQYF. CDR3 nucleotide sequence: TGTGCCAGCAGTTTCGGAGCGTCCCAAGAGACCCAGTACTTC.

The chain carries TRBV9 and TRBJ2-3; D remains ambiguous. The germline V gene encodes CDR1 SGDLS and CDR2 YYNGEE. The CDR3 consists of 12 residues. The germline V and J ends were trimmed by 0 bases and 4 bases, with 3 bases remaining between them. The CDR3 region is CASSVVADTQYF. CDR3 nucleotides: TGTGCCAGCAGCGTAGTTGCAGATACGCAGTATTTT.

V gene TRBV5-4 combines with J gene TRBJ2-5; D is ambiguous. The CDR3 is 13 residues long. From germline, CDR1 is SGHNT and CDR2 YYREEE (reference sequence). V shed 4 bases and J shed 2 bases, with 9 bases lying between them. The CDR3 DNA sequence: TGTGCCAGCAGCGTACAACTACAAGAGACCCAGTACTTC. It translates to CASSVQLQETQYF.

V and J are TRBV10-3 and TRBJ1-1; 8 positions match TRBD1. J was trimmed by 1 base and V by 8 bases; bases with no gene match: 3. Germline CDR1 ENHRY, CDR2 SYGVKD. The CDR3 totals 13 residues. For the CDR3, the DNA is TGTGCCATCCAGGACAGGGAGAACACTGAAGCTTTCTTT. It yields the protein CAIQDRENTEAFF.

By share, this clone ranks as medium-sized. Other nucleotide sequences in the sample specify the same CDR3. The V and J genes are TRBV28 and TRBJ1-2; 9 bases are a match to TRBD1. Germline V gene data show CDR1 as MDHEN and CDR2 as SYDVKM. The CDR3 sequence is 14 residues long. V shed 6 bases, J shed 6 bases, and the junction held 8 bases outside the gene matches. CDR3 loop: CASSRGQGRDGYTF. CDR3 nucleotide sequence: TGTGCCAGCAGCCGGGGACAGGGTCGAGATGGCTACACCTTC.